The 12 T cell receptor beta chains reported below all come from one sample, sequenced in a study of gammadelta T cells during hepatitis C antiviral therapy. PCR of roughly 23-32 cycles generated the TRG and TRD CDR3 amplicons. cDNA synthesis used mRNA that was extracted from sorted cells. TCRdb reprocessed the reads with MiXCR, giving one entry per CDR3 protein. The sample includes about 13 distinct CDR3 sequences. Sequencing was carried out using gamma-delta T cells from peripheral blood. These receptors were obtained from a human donor with chronic hepatitis C virus infection, or a healthy control (not recorded which). This table probably holds off-target reads from a library built for another chain.

This chain uses TRBV11-1 with TRBJ1-1; the D is unclear. This CDR3 region has 13 residues. V lost 6 bases to trimming and J lost 2 bases, with 10 bases between them. Germline CDR1 SGHAT, CDR2 FQDESV (reference sequence). The CDR3 DNA follows: TGTGCCAGCAGGAAAGGGCGTAACACTGAAGCTTTCTTT. It yields the protein CASRKGRNTEAFF.

The rearrangement links TRBV6-6 to TRBJ1-6; no clear D gene. The CDR3 spans 15 residues. Deletions cut 6 bases from V and 7 bases from J, with 16 bases between. Germline loops: CDR1 MNHNY, CDR2 SVGAGI (reference sequence). For the CDR3, the DNA is TGTGCCAGCAGCCGACTGGGGATATTAAATTCACCCCTCCACTTT. Its protein product is CASSRLGILNSPLHF.

This clonotype was seen more than once but under ten times. The chain uses TRBV20-1 and TRBJ2-3, with D unclear. V was shortened by 0 bases and J by 0 bases, with 7 bases between the two germline ends. The CDR3 totals 14 residues. Looked up from germline, CDR1 is DFQATT and CDR2 is SNEGSKA (reference sequence). In DNA, the CDR3 is TGCAGTGCTAGAGATTACGGGAGCACAGATACGCAGTATTTT. It specifies CSARDYGSTDTQYF.

The CDR3 DNA sequence: TGTGCCATCAGGGGATTGACAGAGGGCACTGAAGCTTTCTTT. This gives the protein CAIRGLTEGTEAFF. The J gene is TRBJ1-1, the V gene TRBV10-3; weak D call: TRBD1 (5 bases). The CDR3 totals 14 residues. Germline V gives CDR1 ENHRY, CDR2 SYGVKD. V was pared by 6 bases and J by 4 bases, with 15 bases between.

The V call is TRBV20-1, the J call TRBJ1-6; 8 bases are shared with TRBD1. The CDR3 sequence is 19 residues long. The junction had 20 bases not matched to a gene; V was cut back by 5 bases and J by 5 bases. The germline V gene encodes CDR1 DFQATT and CDR2 SNEGSKA (reference sequence). The CDR3 DNA follows: TGCAGTGCTCCAATGGACAGGGAAGCGCCCTCAAACAATAATTCACCCCTCCACTTT. Its translation: CSAPMDREAPSNNNSPLHF.

This chain joins TRBV6-5 and TRBJ2-1; 16 bases match TRBD2. The germline CDR1 and CDR2 sequences are MNHEY and SVGAGI. This CDR3 region has 17 residues. V was pared by 0 bases and J by 8 bases, with 4 bases of the junction left unmatched. Written as DNA, the CDR3 is TGTGCCAGCAGTTACTCGCGGGGACTAGCGGGAGGGGATGAGCAGTTCTTC. Translating it yields CASSYSRGLAGGDEQFF.

The chain joins TRBV20-1 to TRBJ1-2; D uncertain. V lost 0 bases, J lost 0 bases, and 11 bases lay in between. CDR1 is DFQATT and CDR2 is SNEGSKA in the germline V gene (reference sequence). The CDR3 contains 15 residues. The DNA for the CDR3 is TGCAGTGCTAGAGATCCCGGGGAGTCTAACTATGGCTACACCTTC. Amino acid sequence: CSARDPGESNYGYTF.

The V and J genes are TRBV7-2 and TRBJ2-7; 10 nucleotides align to TRBD1. The CDR3 length is 14 residues. Trimming removed 5 bases from V and 5 bases from J; junction bases left unmatched: 6. In germline, CDR1 is SGHTA, CDR2 FQGNSA. The CDR3 loop reads CASSEGQGINEQYF. CDR3 DNA sequence: TGTGCCAGCAGCGAGGGACAGGGGATCAACGAGCAGTACTTC.

V gene TRBV6-6 combines with J gene TRBJ1-3, with 9 bases fitting TRBD1. The CDR3 extends over 14 amino acids. V trimming: 8 bases; J trimming: 16 bases; junction bases outside the gene matches: 18. Germline CDR1 is MNHNY and CDR2 is SVGAGI (reference sequence). The CDR3, as DNA: TGTGCCAGCGGCCCACAGGGGGCTGGAAATACGCTCTATTTT. Protein product: CASGPQGAGNTLYF.

A single count supports this clonotype. The rearrangement uses TRBV18 and TRBJ1-4; D is undetermined. The V end was cut by 6 bases, the J end by 6 bases, with 14 bases between. The germline V gene encodes CDR1 KGHSH and CDR2 LQKENI. The CDR3 is 14 amino acids. The DNA of the CDR3 is TGTGCCAGCTCCCGCCGGCGGGGTGATGAAAAACTGTTTTTT. Encoded protein: CASSRRRGDEKLFF.

On this clonotype: Compared with germline, one end of the junction differs, possibly owing to a read error. The chain employs TRBV6-6 and TRBJ1-5; 7 bases match TRBD1. This CDR3 contains 15 residues. CDR1 and CDR2 (germline): MNHNY, SVGAGI (reference sequence). This chain's CDR3 is CASGEDREKGQAPLF. DNA for the CDR3: TGTGCCAGCGGTGAAGACAGGGAGAAGGGCCAGGCTCCGCTTTTT.

The rearrangement links TRBV5-1 to TRBJ2-7, with D possibly matching TRBD1 (6 bases). Between the trimmed V and J ends, which lost 0 bases and 0 bases, there was a span of 7 bases. In germline, CDR1 is SGHRS, CDR2 YFSETQ. There are 14 residues in the CDR3. The CDR3 bases are TGCGCCAGCAGCTTGGAGGGGGTCTCCTACGAGCAGTACTTC. Amino acids: CASSLEGVSYEQYF.